This T cell receptor (beta chain) emerged from a study of cytomegalovirus exposure and HLA in healthy donors (TCRdb year 2017). Concerning the study at large: An earlier analysis of fewer than 750 of the donors reported 250 to 300 Gb of sequence data and about 120 million unique TCR beta sequences obtained from about 180 million T cells. An early release that covered 500 to 800 HLA-typed donors contained approximately 300 gigabases of sequencing data and about 93 million unique TCR sequences. Of the approximately 400 genotyped donors, 65% to 90% fell in the genetic ancestry cluster associated with self-reported Caucasian donors. The aim of the study was to test whether cataloging public T cell receptors could identify signatures of past pathogen exposure. The study used immunosequencing to profile the T cell repertoires of hundreds of subjects and linked those repertoires to cytomegalovirus serostatus. A separate validation cohort of about 110 different subjects was used in addition to the 666-subject first cohort. High-throughput TCR immunosequencing, statistical association of individual TCRs with disease status, and machine learning were combined to predict cytomegalovirus infection status. In a later analysis, previously published TCR beta repertoires from 500 to 750 donors were re-analyzed and high-resolution HLA genotyping was added so that TCR occurrence patterns could be studied. The later analysis used no new phenotypic data to find candidate immune exposures, relying instead on TCR beta sequences and their occurrence across donors. In an earlier analysis of 587 of the donors, high-throughput TCR beta sequencing was used to judge whether each TCR beta V gene segment behaved as functional or pseudogenic. Donor age, sex, ethnicity and CMV serostatus were collected together with the repertoire data. A later genetic analysis took genome-wide SNP genotypes for about three fifths of the roughly 670 donors and used that subset as a discovery cohort. Every repertoire in the discovery cohort had been generated on one and the same sequencing platform. HLA typing included class I and class II loci at four-digit resolution. The number of typed donors differed by locus: roughly 629-640 for A, B, C, DRB1 and DQB1; about 520 for DQA1; 606 for DPA1; and roughly 470 for DPB1. Five DR-DQ haplotypes were treated as single units for association and clustering because of strong linkage in the cohort. On average, around 240,000 unique TCR beta nucleotide sequences were sequenced per donor among about 400 genotyped donors of the cohort, with roughly 18% of those sequences being non-productive. Summary of the overall study and its limitations: A group of highly shared sequence variants was considered likely to be a technical artifact of the sequencing pipeline. A later analysis reported that several top co-occurrence clusters appeared linked to parvovirus B19, influenza, CMV and Epstein-Barr virus. The authors suggested that the approach could potentially be generalized to other disease states and immunological phenotypes. A further reported finding was that TCR beta sequences accurately predicted the HLA-A and HLA-B alleles for most subjects in the first cohort. Assigning TCR associations to individual alleles was difficult when HLA alleles, especially DR and DQ, strongly co-occurred. A later analysis found that HLA-associated TCR beta chains were more clonally expanded and had lower generation probabilities than equally common non-associated chains. The study listed around 160 TCR beta chains as associated with cytomegalovirus. In a later analysis, most CMV-associated TCR beta chains were found to appear HLA-restricted, with HLA associations seemingly driven largely by CMV exposure. In vitro tests confirmed that a few of the cytomegalovirus-associated TCR beta chains recognize cytomegalovirus antigens. A later analysis associated 16,951 TCR beta sequences with specific HLA alleles at a false discovery rate of 0.05. HLA typing was unavailable for some donors at each locus, so association tests used only the typed subset. Broadly in line with IMGT annotations, most TCR beta V segments showed up in productive rearrangements about 87% or about 30% of the time in an earlier analysis of several hundred of the donors. Linkage disequilibrium might explain the correlated functional status among segregating V segments, but an unknown experimental factor could not be ruled out. Presence/absence analyses assumed roughly uniform sequencing depth across donors, an assumption that may not hold. Most TCR sequences were observed very rarely across donors, whereas some public TCRs were present in many individuals. The classifier was reported to diagnose cytomegalovirus status with high specificity and sensitivity in both the original cohort and the validation cohort. Some IMGT-functional V segments, including TRBV6-2 and TRBV6-3, could not be told apart with the 87-base-pair reads, so those segments were excluded. CMV serostatus was the only immune exposure information available for the cohort. A later genetic analysis associated a missense DCLRE1C variant with V-gene and J-gene trimming of TCR beta chains, and an independent cohort replicated the association. A later analysis found that TCR association rates varied across HLA loci, with DRB1 alleles showing the most associated TCRs and HLA-C alleles the fewest. According to a later genetic analysis, donors in an Asian-associated ancestry cluster had fewer N-insertions in productive TCRs than the roughly 660-donor mean. Because counts were too low, roughly 17 rarely observed V segments, including chromosome 9 orphons, were left out of the earlier analysis of 587 of the donors. In this cohort, only TCR beta chains were sequenced, and detectable features were limited by the absence of alpha or paired-chain data.

In total, roughly 670 healthy bone marrow donors made up the cohort. At the time of sampling, every cohort member was nominally healthy, though immune exposures that went unrecorded were likely present. The donor tested CMV seropositive and was one of the 289 seropositive cohort members. Every donor gave a peripheral blood sample, and the peripheral blood mononuclear cells from that sample were used for TCR beta sequencing. The Qiagen DNeasy Blood Extraction Kit was used to extract genomic DNA from the blood cell samples. CDR1 is given as LNHNV and CDR2 as YYDKDF, both from the germline V gene (reference sequence). The junction carries 12 bases between V and J, which are trimmed by 3 bases and 1 base respectively. The CDR3 goes from the cysteine to the phenylalanine over 15 residues. Left in the record is the CDR3 DNA by itself, 45 bases read in frame from the first base. The library was made by the immunoSEQ multiplex PCR assay. For the multiplex PCR, a mixture combining 60 forward primers for TCR Vbeta segments and 13 reverse primers for TCR Jbeta segments was used. A multiplex PCR assay on genomic DNA amplified the CDR3 region of rearranged TCR beta genes. Amplified TCR beta libraries were sequenced as 87-base-pair reads on the Illumina HiSeq System. The study's processing was this. A later analysis tallied 75 million to 95 million unique TCR beta chains across the 666 repertoires, and around 9.9 million of those chains were shared by two or more donors. To remove PCR and sequencing errors, raw reads were error-corrected and collapsed into unique sequences using a nearest-neighbor algorithm that merged closely related sequences. CDR3 sequences were aligned to IMGT reference sequences to assign V, D and J gene segments. For a sequence to be retained, at least a six-nucleotide match to both a V gene segment and a J gene segment was required. Rearrangements were called productive when the CDR3 lacked stop codons and stayed in frame with V and J; all others were non-productive. Following IMGT convention, CDR3 was defined as the stretch from the second conserved V-encoded cysteine to the conserved J-encoded phenylalanine. Sequences without an unambiguous match to a single V gene segment were excluded from the earlier analysis of a few hundred of the donors. An earlier analysis of 450 to 650 of the donors called V segments functional above 56.7% productive rearrangements and segregating when the between-donor standard deviation exceeded 5%. A statistical classification framework was built for diagnosing cytomegalovirus status from the catalog of TCR beta chain sequences. In a later analysis, V and J genes were assigned by comparing TCR nucleotide sequences against IMGT/GENE-DB human TR gene sequences. In a later analysis, CDR3 sequences and most-parsimonious VDJ recombination scenarios were assigned using the TCRdist pipeline. In a later analysis, every TCR beta chain was defined by the combination of its CDR3 amino acid sequence and its V-gene family, and reads without a unique V-gene family were dropped. As a way to deal with suspected cross-contamination and a sequencing artifact, a later analysis dropped 450 to 600 nucleotide sequences that were highly shared and had low generation probability. In a later analysis, a clonal expansion index for each public chain was calculated from normalized within-repertoire ranks of inferred template counts. Generation probabilities in a later analysis came from a VDJ recombination model fitted to out-of-frame rearrangements, and those results were checked against IGoR. Hypergeometric tests were used in a later analysis to score TCR-TCR, TCR-HLA and TCR-CMV co-occurrence, with a repertoire-size bias correction applied to the TCR pairs. False discovery rates were estimated in a later analysis by permuting HLA or CMV assignments 20 times. In a later analysis, co-occurring TCRs were grouped using DBSCAN, and TCRdist sequence similarity was added for clustering within HLA-allele-positive subsets. Repertoires with fewer than 30,000 or more than 120,000 public chains were left out of co-occurrence clustering, as were a handful of repertoires with anomalous nucleotide sharing. Sourced from immuneACCESS, this table was stored by TCRdb with only in-frame sequences that have V and J called. A share of the clones is absent; for the studies checked, an unresolved V gene accounts for under half, and the remainder has no known explanation. V and J calls and clone size follow that table, whereas D and trimming were derived from the DNA. This sample has around 170,000 clones in its table, and approximately 88% of those were observed once. The ten largest clonotypes hold 2.6% of the sample.

This clone was recorded only once. This clone's antigen is unknown. The input lacks base qualities; no much larger clone sits a single base away. The sample comprised PBMCs. The chain is made from TRBV15 and TRBJ1-1; no D gene can be assigned with confidence. This TCR came from a woman aged 45-59 years in good health and CMV-seropositive. CDR3 protein: CATSRVGLGNTEAFF. The DNA sequence is given as TGTGCCACCAGCAGGGTTGGACTGGGGAACACTGAAGCTTTCTTT.